Sequencing of this T cell receptor (beta chain) was carried out in a study of radiotherapy plus CTLA-4 blockade in lung cancer. Study in general: Patients showed objective responses in 18% of cases, and disease control was achieved by approximately 30%. Whole-study findings and limits: According to reports, early shifts in blood T cell clones, alongside interferon-beta, forecast response most accurately. In blood, TCR clones derived from the tumor expanded after radiotherapy plus ipilimumab.

Focal radiation plus CTLA-4 blockade with ipilimumab was given to patients with chemo-refractory metastatic non-small-cell lung cancer. Using immunoSEQ multiplex PCR, the repertoire was profiled, and TCRdb retains in-frame clones only, with some absent. Here the sample spans approximately 57,000 clones, about 80% being singletons. With regard to this clone: Antigen specificity is unknown.

CDR1 is MGHDK and CDR2 is SYGVNS in the germline V gene. Between the trimmed V and J ends, which lost 5 bases and 4 bases, there was a span of 25 bases. The CDR3 covers 18 residues. Sequencing was performed on peripheral blood, taken from a patient treated with radiotherapy plus ipilimumab. The chain employs TRBV25-1 and TRBJ2-3, with D possibly TRBD2 on 7 matching bases. The clonotype originates from a human donor with non-small cell lung cancer whose response to radiotherapy plus ipilimumab could not be evaluated. The CDR3 reads CASSPHKGGSGRADTQYF. DNA for the CDR3: TGTGCCAGCAGTCCTCATAAGGGGGGGAGCGGCCGAGCAGATACGCAGTATTTT.